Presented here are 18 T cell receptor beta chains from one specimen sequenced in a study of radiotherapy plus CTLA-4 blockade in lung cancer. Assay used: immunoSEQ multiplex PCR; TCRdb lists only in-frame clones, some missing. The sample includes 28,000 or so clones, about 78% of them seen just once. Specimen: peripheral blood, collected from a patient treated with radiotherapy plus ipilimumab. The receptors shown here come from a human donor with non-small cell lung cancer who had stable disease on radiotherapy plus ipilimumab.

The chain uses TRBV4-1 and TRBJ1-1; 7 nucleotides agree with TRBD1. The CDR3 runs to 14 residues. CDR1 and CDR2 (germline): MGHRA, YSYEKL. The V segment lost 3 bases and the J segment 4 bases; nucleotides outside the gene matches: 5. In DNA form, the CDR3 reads TGCGCCAGCAGCCAGGTACAGGGGACCACTGAAGCTTTCTTT. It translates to CASSQVQGTTEAFF.

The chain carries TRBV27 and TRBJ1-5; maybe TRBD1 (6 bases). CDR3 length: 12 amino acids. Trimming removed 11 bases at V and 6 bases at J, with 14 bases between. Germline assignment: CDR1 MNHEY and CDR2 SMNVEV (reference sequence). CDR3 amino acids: CASSRGGQPQHF. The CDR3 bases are TGTGCCTCTAGCAGGGGCGGTCAGCCCCAGCATTTT.

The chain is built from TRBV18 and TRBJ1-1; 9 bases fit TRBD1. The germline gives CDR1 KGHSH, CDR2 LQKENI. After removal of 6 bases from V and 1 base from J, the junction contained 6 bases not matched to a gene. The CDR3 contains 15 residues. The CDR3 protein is CASSPGQGTNTEAFF. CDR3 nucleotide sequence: TGTGCCAGCTCGCCCGGACAGGGGACGAACACTGAAGCTTTCTTT.

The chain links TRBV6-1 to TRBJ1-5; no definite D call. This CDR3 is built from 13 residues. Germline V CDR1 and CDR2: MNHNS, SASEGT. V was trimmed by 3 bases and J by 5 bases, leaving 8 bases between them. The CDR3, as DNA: TGTGCCAGCAGTGAGGCAGAATATCAGCCCCAGCATTTT. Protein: CASSEAEYQPQHF.

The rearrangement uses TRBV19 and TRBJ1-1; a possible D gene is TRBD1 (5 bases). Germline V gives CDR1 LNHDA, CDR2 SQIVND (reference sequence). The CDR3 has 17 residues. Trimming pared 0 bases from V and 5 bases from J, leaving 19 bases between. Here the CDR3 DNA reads TGTGCCAGTAGTATAGACCGCGGGACCGTAAAGTTGACTGAAGCTTTCTTT. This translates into CASSIDRGTVKLTEAFF.

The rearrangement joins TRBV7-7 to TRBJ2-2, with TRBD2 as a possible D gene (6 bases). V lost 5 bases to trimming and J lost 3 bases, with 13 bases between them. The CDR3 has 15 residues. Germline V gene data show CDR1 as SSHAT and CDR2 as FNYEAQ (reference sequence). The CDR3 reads CASSLRGADTGELFF. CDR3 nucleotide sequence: TGTGCCAGCAGCCTTCGCGGGGCCGACACCGGGGAGCTGTTTTTT.

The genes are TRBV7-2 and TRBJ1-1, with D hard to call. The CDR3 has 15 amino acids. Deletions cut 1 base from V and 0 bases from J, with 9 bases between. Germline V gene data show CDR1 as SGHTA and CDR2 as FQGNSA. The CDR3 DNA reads TGTGCCAGCAGCTTAGAGAGAATGATGAACACTGAAGCTTTCTTT. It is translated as CASSLERMMNTEAFF. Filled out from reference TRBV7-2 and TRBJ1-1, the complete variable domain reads GAGVSQSPSNKVTEKGKDVELRCDPISGHTALYWYRQSLGQGLEFLIYFQGNSAPDKSGLPSDRFSAERTGGSVSTLTIQRTQQEDSAVYLCASSLERMMNTEAFFGQGTRLTVV.

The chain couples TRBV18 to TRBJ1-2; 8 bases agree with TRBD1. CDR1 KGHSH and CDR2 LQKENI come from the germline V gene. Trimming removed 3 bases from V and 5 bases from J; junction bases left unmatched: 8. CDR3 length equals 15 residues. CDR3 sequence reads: CASSPQGAQGYGYTF. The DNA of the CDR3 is TGTGCCAGCTCACCGCAGGGGGCACAAGGGTATGGCTACACCTTC.

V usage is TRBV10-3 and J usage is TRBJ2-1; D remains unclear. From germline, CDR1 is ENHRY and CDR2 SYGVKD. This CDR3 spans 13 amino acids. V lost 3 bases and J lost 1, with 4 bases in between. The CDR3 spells CAISDGSYNEQFF. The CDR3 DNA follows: TGTGCCATCAGTGACGGGTCCTACAATGAGCAGTTCTTC.

The CDR3 DNA reads as TGTGCCTGGAGCAATAGCGGGACTGGGGCCAACGTCCTGACTTTC. It yields the protein CAWSNSGTGANVLTF. The rearrangement joins TRBV30 to TRBJ2-6; 8 nucleotides match TRBD2. V was pared by 3 bases and J by 2 bases, with 3 bases of the junction left unmatched. The CDR3 has 15 residues. Per the germline V gene, CDR1 is GTSNPN and CDR2 is SVGIG (reference sequence).

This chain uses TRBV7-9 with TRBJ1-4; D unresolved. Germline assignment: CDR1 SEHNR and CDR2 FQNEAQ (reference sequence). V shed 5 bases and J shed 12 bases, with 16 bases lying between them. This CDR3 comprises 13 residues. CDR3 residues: CASSPLNAKELFF. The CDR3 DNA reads TGTGCCAGCAGCCCCCTAAACGCGAAGGAACTGTTTTTT.

Here the CDR3 DNA reads TGTGCCAGCAGTGAAGACATTCTTATGAACACTGAAGCTTTCTTT. Translation: CASSEDILMNTEAFF. The V call is TRBV6-1, the J call TRBJ1-1; D is unclear. Germline CDR1 reads MNHNS; CDR2 reads SASEGT. With 1 base removed from V and 0 bases from J, the gap between germline ends came to 9 bases. The CDR3 spans 15 residues.

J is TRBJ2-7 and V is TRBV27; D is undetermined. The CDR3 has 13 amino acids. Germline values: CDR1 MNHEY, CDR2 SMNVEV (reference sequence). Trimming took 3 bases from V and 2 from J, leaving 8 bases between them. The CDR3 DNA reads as TGTGCCAGCAGTTTCTACGGAACCTACGAGCAGTACTTC. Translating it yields CASSFYGTYEQYF.

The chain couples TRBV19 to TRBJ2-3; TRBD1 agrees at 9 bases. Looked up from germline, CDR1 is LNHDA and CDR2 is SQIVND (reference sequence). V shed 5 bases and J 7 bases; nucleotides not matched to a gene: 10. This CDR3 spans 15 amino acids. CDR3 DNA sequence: TGTGCCAGTAGTGCCCGTGGGACAGGGAGGAATACGCAGTATTTT. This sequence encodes CASSARGTGRNTQYF.

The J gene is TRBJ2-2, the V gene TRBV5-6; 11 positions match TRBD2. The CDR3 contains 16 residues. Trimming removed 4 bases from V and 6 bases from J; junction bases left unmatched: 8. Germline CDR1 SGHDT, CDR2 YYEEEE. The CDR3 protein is CASSSSGGAVSGELFF. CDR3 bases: TGTGCCAGCAGCAGTAGCGGGGGGGCCGTCTCCGGGGAGCTGTTTTTT.

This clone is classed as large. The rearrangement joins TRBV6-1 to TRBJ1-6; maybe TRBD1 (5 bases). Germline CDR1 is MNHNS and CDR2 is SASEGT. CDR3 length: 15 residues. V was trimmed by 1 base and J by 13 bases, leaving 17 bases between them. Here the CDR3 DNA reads TGTGCCAGCAGTGAAGAGGTCGGCCAGGGAGGCCCCCTCCACTTT. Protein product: CASSEEVGQGGPLHF.

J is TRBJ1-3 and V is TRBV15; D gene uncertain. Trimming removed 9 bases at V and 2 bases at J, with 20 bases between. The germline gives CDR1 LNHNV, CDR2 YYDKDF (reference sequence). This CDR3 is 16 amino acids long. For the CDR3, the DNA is TGTGCCACTTCCCCTGGCCCCCAGCGGACTGGAAACACCATATATTTT. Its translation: CATSPGPQRTGNTIYF.

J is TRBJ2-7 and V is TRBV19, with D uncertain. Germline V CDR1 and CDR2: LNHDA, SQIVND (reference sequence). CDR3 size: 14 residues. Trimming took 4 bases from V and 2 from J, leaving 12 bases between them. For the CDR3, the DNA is TGTGCCAGTAGTACCCGGTACAACACCTACGAGCAGTACTTC. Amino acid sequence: CASSTRYNTYEQYF.